This passage covers 30 T cell receptor beta chains from one sample sequenced in a study of blood T cells in healthy people across ages. A sample-barcoded 5' primer and a J-beta primer mix were used in a second PCR of roughly 6 to 11 cycles. TCRdb re-called the 5' RACE reads through MiXCR, storing one row per CDR3 protein. The sample has some 1,500,000 distinct CDR3 sequences; approximately 43% are singletons. The sample taken for sequencing was blood. Receptor source: a woman between 18 and 29 years old in good health.

The gene calls are TRBV2 and TRBJ2-1; 13 bases are a match to TRBD2. V trimming: 3 bases; J trimming: 4 bases; junction bases outside the gene matches: 9. Germline V gene lookup returns CDR1 SNHLY and CDR2 FYNNEI. The CDR3 sequence is 18 residues long. DNA of the CDR3: TGTGCCAGCAGTGACTTAGGGACTAGCGGGATAACTTACAATGAGCAGTTCTTC. It translates to CASSDLGTSGITYNEQFF.

The chain links TRBV14 to TRBJ1-1; 8 positions agree with TRBD1. Germline CDR1 is SGHDN and CDR2 is FVKESK. CDR3 length: 14 amino acids. V was pared by 4 bases and J by 5 bases, with 6 bases of the junction left unmatched. CDR3 in amino acids: CASSRLTGVTEAFF. The DNA of the CDR3 is TGTGCCAGCAGCCGCCTGACAGGGGTGACTGAAGCTTTCTTT.

The chain is built from TRBV7-2 and TRBJ2-1; maybe TRBD1 (5 bases). Trimming shortened V by 5 bases and J by 1 base, and 18 bases separated the two germline ends. CDR3 length: 17 amino acids. The germline V gene has CDR1 SGHTA and CDR2 FQGNSA. CDR3 sequence reads: CASSPPALGVSYNEQFF. In DNA form, the CDR3 reads TGTGCCAGCAGCCCCCCGGCGCTAGGGGTTTCCTACAATGAGCAGTTCTTC.

V usage is TRBV20-1 and J usage is TRBJ1-1; no clear D gene. This CDR3 contains 13 residues. Germline assignment: CDR1 DFQATT and CDR2 SNEGSKA (reference sequence). Between the trimmed V and J ends, which lost 3 bases and 10 bases, there was a span of 18 bases. The CDR3 DNA sequence: TGCAGTGCTAGGAATGGGGTCTTGCGTGGAGCTTTCTTT. Amino acid sequence: CSARNGVLRGAFF.

This clonotype was observed a few times. The rearrangement uses TRBV4-3 and TRBJ1-5; D is undetermined. V was cut by 3 bases and J by 4 bases, with 13 bases left in between. The CDR3 totals 15 residues. Germline V CDR1 and CDR2: LGHNA, YSLEER. DNA for the CDR3: TGCGCCAGCAGCCAGGACGGCATGGGGAATCAGCCCCAGCATTTT. Translated: CASSQDGMGNQPQHF.

J is TRBJ1-4 and V is TRBV2, with 9 nucleotides matching TRBD1. The V gene end was trimmed by 3 bases and the J gene end by 5 bases; junction bases not matched to a gene: 4. The CDR3 totals 15 residues. The germline CDR1 and CDR2 sequences are SNHLY and FYNNEI. The CDR3 protein is CASSERGTGNEKLFF. CDR3 nucleotide sequence: TGTGCCAGCAGTGAGCGTGGGACAGGGAATGAAAAACTGTTTTTT.

The V call is TRBV7-2, the J call TRBJ1-1, with 7 bases lining up with TRBD1. Germline V gene lookup returns CDR1 SGHTA and CDR2 FQGNSA. V lost 2 bases, J lost 4 bases, and 4 bases stayed unmatched. This CDR3 contains 14 residues. In nucleotides, the CDR3 is TGTGCCAGCAGCTTAAAGGCAGGGGGCACTGAAGCTTTCTTT. The encoded protein is CASSLKAGGTEAFF.

J is TRBJ2-6 and V is TRBV7-2; D gene unclear. CDR1 and CDR2 (germline): SGHTA, FQGNSA. The CDR3 contains 15 residues. Deletions cut 2 bases from V and 2 bases from J, with 7 bases between. In nucleotides, the CDR3 is TGTGCCAGCAGCTTAAAGTTGGCTGGGGCCAACGTCCTGACTTTC. Residues: CASSLKLAGANVLTF.

This clonotype has a handful of counts. The V call is TRBV18, the J call TRBJ2-1; TRBD1 or TRBD2 may be the D gene (5 bases each). Per the germline V gene, CDR1 is KGHSH and CDR2 is LQKENI. The germline V and J ends were trimmed by 2 bases and 1 base, with 12 bases remaining between them. CDR3 length: 16 amino acids. The CDR3 region is CASSPYRDGSYNEQFF. As DNA, the CDR3 is TGTGCCAGCTCACCATATCGGGACGGGTCCTACAATGAGCAGTTCTTC.

This clonotype showed up just a few times. The chain carries TRBV20-1 and TRBJ2-1, with 9 bases identical to TRBD1. The junction had 12 bases not matched to a gene; V was cut back by 2 bases and J by 7 bases. Germline assignment: CDR1 DFQATT and CDR2 SNEGSKA (reference sequence). The CDR3 covers 16 residues. The CDR3 coding sequence is TGCAGTGCTAGACCGACGATCGGGACAGGGCGAAATGAGCAGTTCTTC. Translated: CSARPTIGTGRNEQFF.

This sequence joins TRBV2 and TRBJ2-7, with 7 bases matching TRBD1. Trimming cost V 8 bases and J 7 bases; bases outside gene matches: 5. The CDR3 contains 11 residues. Per the germline V gene, CDR1 is SNHLY and CDR2 is FYNNEI. The CDR3 is CASQTGVEQYF. The CDR3 DNA sequence: TGTGCCAGCCAAACAGGGGTTGAGCAGTACTTC.

The chain combines TRBV19 with TRBJ1-4; D might be TRBD1 (5 bases). This CDR3 has 13 amino acids. Deletions cut 6 bases from V and 8 bases from J, with 13 bases between. Germline assignment: CDR1 LNHDA and CDR2 SQIVND (reference sequence). CDR3 coding DNA: TGTGCCAGTAGGCGGGGACTACGGGAAAAACTGTTTTTT. This translates into CASRRGLREKLFF.

This clonotype was counted between two and nine times. The rearrangement links TRBV25-1 to TRBJ2-7; 10 bases match TRBD2. Germline V gene data show CDR1 as MGHDK and CDR2 as SYGVNS. The V and J ends lost 0 bases and 4 bases, in that order; junction bases with no gene match: 6. The CDR3 contains 16 residues. The CDR3 DNA sequence: TGTGCCAGCAGTGAATACCCTAGCGGGAGTTTGTACGAGCAGTACTTC. Translating it yields CASSEYPSGSLYEQYF.

The genes are TRBV7-6 and TRBJ2-1; D assignment may be TRBD1 or TRBD2 (6 bases each). Judging by the DNA end, TRBJ2-7 fits better; the J call may be wrong. The CDR3 is 17 amino acids. CDR1 is SGHVS and CDR2 is FNYEAQ in the germline V gene. Here the CDR3 DNA reads TGTGCCAGCAGCTTACTCCCTCCGACGGGGGCCAGCAATGAGCAGTACTTC. Its translation is CASSLLPPTGASNEQYF.

The V and J genes are TRBV9 and TRBJ2-1; TRBD1 might be the D (5 bases). The CDR3 has 15 residues. V was clipped by 0 bases and J by 4 bases, with 11 bases between them. Per the germline V gene, CDR1 is SGDLS and CDR2 is YYNGEE. CDR3 nucleotides: TGTGCCAGCAGCGTAGTTCCTAGGGGTTACAATGAGCAGTTCTTC. It encodes CASSVVPRGYNEQFF.

J is TRBJ2-1 and V is TRBV5-5; the match to TRBD2 covers 8 bases. The CDR3 sequence is 17 residues long. Germline trimming cut 4 bases from V and 0 bases from J; bases unmatched to any gene: 9. The germline V gene encodes CDR1 SGHKS and CDR2 YYEKEE (reference sequence). The CDR3 is CASSHTSGGSSYNEQFF. As DNA, the CDR3 is TGTGCCAGCAGCCATACCAGCGGGGGAAGCTCCTACAATGAGCAGTTCTTC.

The chain combines TRBV28 with TRBJ1-1; a possible D gene is TRBD1 (5 bases). Deletions cut 5 bases from V and 8 bases from J, with 15 bases between. The CDR3 is 13 amino acids. Per germline, CDR1 MDHEN and CDR2 SYDVKM. The CDR3 DNA follows: TGTGCCAGCAGTGTGGTAGGGGTCCAAGAAGCTTTCTTT. Translation: CASSVVGVQEAFF.

The chain links TRBV20-1 to TRBJ1-1, with D maybe TRBD1 (5 bases). Germline CDR1 and CDR2: DFQATT and SNEGSKA (reference sequence). There are 14 residues in the CDR3. Trimming took 3 bases from V and 4 from J, leaving 15 bases between them. The CDR3 reads CSARSGSGGTEAFF. Here the CDR3 DNA reads TGCAGTGCTAGGTCGGGGTCCGGGGGCACTGAAGCTTTCTTT.

This chain connects TRBV20-1 to TRBJ2-1, with 10 bases that match TRBD2. The V and J ends lost 0 bases and 2 bases, in that order; junction bases with no gene match: 1. In germline, CDR1 is DFQATT, CDR2 SNEGSKA (reference sequence). The CDR3 covers 15 residues. The CDR3 reads CSARESGGAYNEQFF. CDR3 DNA sequence: TGCAGTGCTAGAGAAAGCGGGGGGGCCTACAATGAGCAGTTCTTC.

The J gene is TRBJ2-1, the V gene TRBV6-1; the D gene is possibly TRBD2 (7 bases). The CDR3 spans 18 residues. Germline-derived CDR1 and CDR2 are MNHNS and SASEGT. The germline V and J ends were trimmed by 6 bases and 3 bases, with 24 bases remaining between them. The CDR3 sequence: CASSLRPGTGGHYNEQFF. The CDR3 coding sequence is TGTGCCAGCAGCCTACGCCCGGGAACGGGGGGCCACTACAATGAGCAGTTCTTC.

The DNA of the CDR3 is TGTGCCAGCAGTTTACGCGGCATAGCTAACTATGGCTACACCTTC. Protein product: CASSLRGIANYGYTF. The J gene is TRBJ1-2, the V gene TRBV27; D is unresolved. The CDR3 extends over 15 amino acids. Germline lookup yields CDR1 MNHEY and CDR2 SMNVEV (reference sequence). Deletions cut 2 bases from V and 0 bases from J, with 10 bases between.

The chain couples TRBV27 to TRBJ2-3, with TRBD2 identical over 9 bases. Germline-derived CDR1 and CDR2 are MNHEY and SMNVEV (reference sequence). The ends lost 1 base at V and 4 bases at J; junction bases unmatched: 6. The CDR3 is 16 residues long. The CDR3 sequence: CASSLWGLAGADTQYF. Here the CDR3 DNA reads TGTGCCAGCAGTTTATGGGGACTAGCTGGGGCAGATACGCAGTATTTT.

V usage is TRBV6-5 and J usage is TRBJ2-5; weak D call: TRBD1 (5 bases). Germline lookup yields CDR1 MNHEY and CDR2 SVGAGI. The germline V and J ends were trimmed by 9 bases and 12 bases, with 14 bases remaining between them. This CDR3 comprises 10 residues. The CDR3 DNA sequence: TGTGCCAGTACAGGTAGGGCGAAGTACTTC. This translates into CASTGRAKYF.

The rearrangement uses TRBV6-1 and TRBJ1-5; D perhaps matches TRBD1 (6 bases). CDR3 length equals 14 residues. Per germline, CDR1 MNHNS and CDR2 SASEGT. The ends were cut back, 7 bases at V and 4 bases at J, with 14 bases in the middle. CDR3 bases: TGTGCCAGCAACCTTAAGGGGGGAAATCAGCCCCAGCATTTT. It translates to CASNLKGGNQPQHF.

This rearrangement joins TRBV2 to TRBJ2-3; 8 bases fit TRBD1. V lost 5 bases, J lost 4 bases, and 5 bases stayed unmatched. The CDR3 is 14 residues long. Per the germline V gene, CDR1 is SNHLY and CDR2 is FYNNEI. As DNA, the CDR3 is TGTGCCAGCAGTAAGTGGACAGGGTCAGATACGCAGTATTTT. Translated: CASSKWTGSDTQYF.

On this clonotype: One junction end disagrees with the germline gene, perhaps due to a read error. The chain employs TRBV27 and TRBJ2-7; the match to TRBD1 covers 7 bases. Germline V gene sequence: CDR1 MNHEY, CDR2 SMNVEV (reference sequence). The CDR3 is made up of 14 amino acids. As DNA, the CDR3 is TGCGCCAGCAGTTACCAGGGGGAGAGGAACGAGCAGTACTTC. This gives the protein CASSYQGERNEQYF.

The J gene is TRBJ2-5, the V gene TRBV6-1, with unresolved D. The better agreement between TRBJ2-7 and the DNA end casts doubt on the J call. The CDR3 consists of 14 residues. Germline V gene lookup returns CDR1 MNHNS and CDR2 SASEGT. The CDR3 DNA follows: TGTGCCAGCAGTGAGGCGGTACCCTCCTACGAGCAGTACTTC. It codes for CASSEAVPSYEQYF.

This clonotype was seen ten or more times. The V gene is TRBV27, the J gene TRBJ1-6, with D unresolved. Germline values: CDR1 MNHEY, CDR2 SMNVEV (reference sequence). The CDR3 covers 13 residues. V was shortened by 2 bases and J by 6 bases, with 5 bases between the two germline ends. CDR3 DNA: TGTGCCAGCAGTTTAGTGGGTAATTCACCCCTCCACTTT. Protein product: CASSLVGNSPLHF.

This clonotype occurred a few times. V gene TRBV20-1 combines with J gene TRBJ2-7; 8 positions match TRBD2. The J call may not be correct, given that the DNA end is closer to TRBJ2-5. The CDR3 is 14 amino acids. Germline CDR1 is DFQATT and CDR2 is SNEGSKA (reference sequence). The CDR3 DNA sequence: TGCAGTGCTACCCCCACTAGCGGCCAGGAGACCCAGTACTTC. Protein product: CSATPTSGQETQYF.

The table lists this clonotype with many counts. The rearrangement joins TRBV12-3 or TRBV12-4 to TRBJ2-7, with D hard to call. The CDR3 is 11 amino acids. V was clipped by 6 bases and J by 7 bases, with 10 bases between them. The chain's CDR3 is CASSDAREQYF. CDR3 bases: TGTGCCAGCAGCGATGCTAGGGAGCAGTACTTC.